This T cell receptor beta chain was identified in a study of Graves' ophthalmopathy and Graves' hyperthyroidism. The authors amplified TCR beta CDR3 regions, and they did so from RNA transcripts for repertoire sequencing. The first-round RT-PCR employed HTBI primers together with the Qiagen OneStep RT-PCR kit. A multiplex PCR was then performed as the second round. TCRdb reprocessed the multiplex PCR reads via MiXCR and lists one record per CDR3 protein. The table lists 650,000 to 900,000 distinct CDR3 sequences, 40% of them singletons, with roughly 46% in the top ten. This CDR3 has 14 amino acids. The V gene's germline CDR1 is SEHNR and CDR2 FQNEAQ (reference sequence). V gave up 1 base and J gave up 7 bases, with 13 bases separating them.

The source is an adult man with Graves' ophthalmopathy. Sequencing used peripheral blood. The J gene is TRBJ1-2, the V gene TRBV7-9; the D gene is possibly TRBD1 (5 bases). Here the CDR3 DNA reads TGTGCCAGCAGCTTAGGCTTCCGGGGGTCTGGCTACACCTTC. Translating gives CASSLGFRGSGYTF. Supplemented by reference TRBV7-9 and TRBJ1-2, the full variable domain reads DTGVSQNPRHKITKRGQNVTFRCDPISEHNRLYWYRQTLGQGPEFLTYFQNEAQLEKSRLLSDRFSAERPKGSFSTLEIQRTEQGDSAMYLCASSLGFRGSGYTFGSGTRLTVV.